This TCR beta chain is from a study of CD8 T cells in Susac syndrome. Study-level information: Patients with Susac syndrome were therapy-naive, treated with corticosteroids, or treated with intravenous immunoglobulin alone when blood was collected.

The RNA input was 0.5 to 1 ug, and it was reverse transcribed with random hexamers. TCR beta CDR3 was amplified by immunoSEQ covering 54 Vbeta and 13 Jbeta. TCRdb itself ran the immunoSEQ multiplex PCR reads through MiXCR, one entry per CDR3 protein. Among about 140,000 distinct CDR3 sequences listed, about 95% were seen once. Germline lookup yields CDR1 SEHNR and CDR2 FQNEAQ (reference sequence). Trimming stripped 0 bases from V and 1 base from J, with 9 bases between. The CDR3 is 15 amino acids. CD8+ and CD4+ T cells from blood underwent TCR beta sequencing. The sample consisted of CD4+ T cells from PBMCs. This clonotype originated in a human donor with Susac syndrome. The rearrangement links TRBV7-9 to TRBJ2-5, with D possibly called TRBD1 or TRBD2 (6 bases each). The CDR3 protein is CASSLAGGGQETQYF. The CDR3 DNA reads TGTGCCAGCAGCTTAGCAGGGGGAGGCCAAGAGACCCAGTACTTC. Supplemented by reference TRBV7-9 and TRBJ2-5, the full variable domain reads DTGVSQNPRHKITKRGQNVTFRCDPISEHNRLYWYRQTLGQGPEFLTYFQNEAQLEKSRLLSDRFSAERPKGSFSTLEIQRTEQGDSAMYLCASSLAGGGQETQYFGPGTRLLVL.